These 17 T cell receptor beta chains were sequenced from one sample in a study of cytomegalovirus exposure and HLA in healthy donors. Primers: 60 Vbeta forward and 13 Jbeta reverse. Sequencing used immunoSEQ multiplex PCR; TCRdb keeps in-frame clones, though not all of them. The sample has 200,000 to 250,000 clones, about 86% seen once; the top ten hold under 8%. Sequencing used PBMCs. The receptors originated from an older woman in good health and CMV-seropositive.

There are a few counts of this clone. The chain recombines TRBV10-3 with TRBJ1-2; TRBD1 aligns across 7 bases. The CDR3 contains 14 residues. After removal of 5 bases from V and 8 bases from J, the junction contained 11 bases not matched to a gene. Per the germline V gene, CDR1 is ENHRY and CDR2 is SYGVKD. CDR3 sequence (DNA): TGTGCCATCAGTAGTAGAGACAGGGAATCCGGCTACACCTTC. Its translation: CAISSRDRESGYTF.

This clone showed up just a few times. CDR3 residues: CASSLTGTVGTEAFF. CDR3 bases: TGTGCCAGCAGCTTAACGGGGACAGTAGGGACTGAAGCTTTCTTT. This chain joins TRBV7-9 and TRBJ1-1, with 7 nucleotides matching TRBD1. The V gene end was trimmed by 2 bases and the J gene end by 5 bases; junction bases not matched to a gene: 8. The CDR3 is 15 amino acids. The germline V gene has CDR1 SEHNR and CDR2 FQNEAQ (reference sequence).

A few counts support this clone. Its ends do not fully match the called genes, so a read error is possible. CDR3 nucleotide sequence: TGTTCCAGCAGAACAGAACAGGGGGGCTATGGCTACACCTTC. Its protein product is CSSRTEQGGYGYTF. The V gene is TRBV7-9, the J gene TRBJ1-2; 8 bases align to TRBD1. CDR1 and CDR2 (germline): SEHNR, FQNEAQ (reference sequence). This CDR3 is built from 14 residues.

The table lists this clone with a count of one. V and J are TRBV6-5 and TRBJ2-5; the D gene is possibly TRBD2 (7 bases). V was cut by 2 bases and J by 7 bases, with 11 bases left in between. This CDR3 spans 13 amino acids. Germline loops: CDR1 MNHEY, CDR2 SVGAGI. In nucleotides, the CDR3 is TGTGCCAGCAGTTACGAAGGGGGGGCGACCCAGTACTTC. It translates to CASSYEGGATQYF.

V usage is TRBV7-9 and J usage is TRBJ1-2; TRBD1 matches 7 bases. This CDR3 is 15 amino acids long. V lost 5 bases and J lost 6; bases outside the gene matches: 12. Germline V gives CDR1 SEHNR, CDR2 FQNEAQ (reference sequence). The CDR3 DNA reads as TGTGCCAGCAGCAACCTCCCGACAGGGATCGATGGCTACACCTTC. It is translated as CASSNLPTGIDGYTF.

J is TRBJ2-5 and V is TRBV15, with 8 bases that match TRBD2. Germline V lookup: CDR1 LNHNV, CDR2 YYDKDF (reference sequence). The J segment lost 5 bases and the V segment lost 0 bases, leaving 5 bases of the junction unmatched. This CDR3 is 15 amino acids long. The DNA of the CDR3 is TGTGCCACCAGCAGAGATGTGTCGGGAGGGGAGACCCAGTACTTC. Residues: CATSRDVSGGETQYF.

Comments on this clone: The junction differs from germline at one of its ends, possibly a read error. This chain connects TRBV27 to TRBJ2-7; D is possibly TRBD1 (8 bases). Germline CDR1 reads MNHEY; CDR2 reads SMNVEV (reference sequence). There are 15 residues in the CDR3. The CDR3 nucleotides read TGTGCCAGCAGTTTATCAGGACAGGGAGGGTACGAGCAGTGCTTC. Its protein is CASSLSGQGGYEQCF.

The V call is TRBV5-1, the J call TRBJ2-2; the match to TRBD1 covers 10 bases. From germline, CDR1 is SGHRS and CDR2 YFSETQ. The V and J ends lost 4 bases and 7 bases, in that order; junction bases with no gene match: 7. The CDR3 covers 15 residues. In DNA, the CDR3 is TGCGCCAGCAGCCGCGACAGGGGGCGTCACGGGGAGCTGTTTTTT. It is translated as CASSRDRGRHGELFF. The full variable domain, with the rest looked up from reference TRBV5-1 and TRBJ2-2, is KAGVTQTPRYLIKTRGQQVTLSCSPISGHRSVSWYQQTPGQGLQFLFEYFSETQRNKGNFPGRFSGRQFSNSRSEMNVSTLELGDSALYLCASSRDRGRHGELFFGEGSRLTVL.

The genes are TRBV29-1 and TRBJ1-2, with 11 bases matching TRBD1. The CDR3 covers 15 residues. Unmatched junction bases numbered 12, after V lost 7 bases and J lost 5 bases. Germline CDR1 SQVTM, CDR2 ANQGSEA. The CDR3 DNA reads as TGCAGCGCCCAAAGGGGACAGGGGGGAAATTATGGCTACACCTTC. It translates to CSAQRGQGGNYGYTF.

The V call is TRBV6-1, the J call TRBJ1-2, with TRBD1 matching over 11 bases. Germline V gives CDR1 MNHNS, CDR2 SASEGT. The CDR3 runs 19 residues. J lost 2 bases, V lost 2 bases, and 13 bases had no gene match. Written as DNA, the CDR3 is TGTGCCAGCAGTGAATCGACCCGGGACAGGGGGAAATTAAACTATGGCTACACCTTC. Its protein is CASSESTRDRGKLNYGYTF.

The chain is built from TRBV5-1 and TRBJ2-1; TRBD2 agrees at 15 bases. This CDR3 has 16 amino acids. The germline gives CDR1 SGHRS, CDR2 YFSETQ. V was pared by 4 bases and J by 8 bases, with 7 bases of the junction left unmatched. The DNA of the CDR3 is TGCGCCAGCAGCCCTGGGACTAGCGGGAGGAGTGATGAGCAGTTCTTC. The encoded protein is CASSPGTSGRSDEQFF.

This chain joins TRBV4-2 and TRBJ2-7, with D uncertain. Germline V lookup: CDR1 LGHNA, CDR2 YNFKEQ. This CDR3 contains 11 residues. V lost 1 base and J 9 bases, leaving 7 bases between the germline ends. The CDR3 nucleotides read TGTGCCAGCAGCCAAGGGTTCGGGCAGTACTTC. Protein: CASSQGFGQYF.

The chain carries TRBV7-9 and TRBJ1-1; 7 nucleotides line up with TRBD1. The trim removed 5 bases at V and 5 bases at J, leaving 11 bases unmatched. The CDR3 consists of 15 residues. The V gene's germline CDR1 is SEHNR and CDR2 FQNEAQ (reference sequence). The CDR3: CASSPWTGGRTEAFF. The CDR3 DNA sequence: TGTGCCAGCAGCCCTTGGACAGGCGGAAGGACTGAAGCTTTCTTT. The whole variable domain, remainder taken from reference TRBV7-9 and TRBJ1-1, is DTGVSQNPRHKITKRGQNVTFRCDPISEHNRLYWYRQTLGQGPEFLTYFQNEAQLEKSRLLSDRFSAERPKGSFSTLEIQRTEQGDSAMYLCASSPWTGGRTEAFFGQGTRLTVV.

The chain employs TRBV7-9 and TRBJ1-5; D unresolved. There are 14 residues in the CDR3. V gave up 1 base and J gave up 7 bases, with 11 bases separating them. CDR1 is SEHNR and CDR2 is FQNEAQ in the germline V gene (reference sequence). In DNA, the CDR3 is TGTGCCAGCAGCTTAGAGTACACGGGACAGCCCCAGCATTTT. This codes for CASSLEYTGQPQHF.

CDR3 bases: TGTGCCAGCAGGACATCTGGGGCCAACGTCCTGACTTTC. It is translated as CASRTSGANVLTF. This rearrangement joins TRBV6-1 to TRBJ2-6; D uncertain. With 6 bases removed from V and 1 base from J, the gap between germline ends came to 4 bases. The CDR3 length is 13 residues. The germline V gene encodes CDR1 MNHNS and CDR2 SASEGT.

This clone was seen only once. V usage is TRBV7-2 and J usage is TRBJ2-7; 11 nucleotides agree with TRBD2. Germline-derived CDR1 and CDR2 are SGHTA and FQGNSA. The junction had 3 bases not matched to a gene; V was cut back by 5 bases and J by 3 bases. The CDR3 runs 14 residues. The CDR3 is CASSPGTSGYEQYF. CDR3 nucleotides: TGTGCCAGCAGCCCTGGGACTAGCGGCTACGAGCAGTACTTC.

J is TRBJ1-6 and V is TRBV6-5, with 11 bases identical to TRBD1. Germline-derived CDR1 and CDR2 are MNHEY and SVGAGI. The CDR3 extends over 14 amino acids. The trim removed 5 bases at V and 14 bases at J, leaving 8 bases unmatched. CDR3 nucleotide sequence: TGTGCCAGCAGTCCCTGGACAGGGGGCCCGGCCCTCCACTTT. This sequence encodes CASSPWTGGPALHF.